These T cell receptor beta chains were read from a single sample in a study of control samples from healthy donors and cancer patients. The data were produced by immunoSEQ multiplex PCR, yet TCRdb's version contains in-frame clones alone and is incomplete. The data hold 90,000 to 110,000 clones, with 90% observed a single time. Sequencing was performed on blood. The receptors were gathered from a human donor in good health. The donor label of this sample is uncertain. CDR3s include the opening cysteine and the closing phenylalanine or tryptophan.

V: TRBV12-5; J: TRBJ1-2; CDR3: CASGLLQGNTNYGYTF
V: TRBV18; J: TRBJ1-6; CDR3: CASSPRDNNSPLHF
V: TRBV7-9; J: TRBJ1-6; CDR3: CASSPAGLKWNSPLHF
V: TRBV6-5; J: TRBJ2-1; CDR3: CASNPTSMHEQFF
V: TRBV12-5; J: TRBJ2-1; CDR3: CASGLPGGAYNEQFF
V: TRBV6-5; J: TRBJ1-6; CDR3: CASSNGVVSPLHF
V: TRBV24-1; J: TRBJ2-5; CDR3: CATMGTGGGETQYF
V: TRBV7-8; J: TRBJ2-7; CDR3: CASSLGGVYEQYF
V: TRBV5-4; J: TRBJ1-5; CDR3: CASSLAGVGGQPQHF
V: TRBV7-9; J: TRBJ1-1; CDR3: CASSTGGLLNTEAFF
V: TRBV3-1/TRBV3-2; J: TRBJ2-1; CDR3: CASSQYYNEQFF
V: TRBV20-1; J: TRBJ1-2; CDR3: CSAKANYGYTF
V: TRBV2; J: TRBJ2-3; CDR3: CASSEGRDTDTQYF
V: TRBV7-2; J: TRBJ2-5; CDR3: CASSLLGGGTRGVLETQYF
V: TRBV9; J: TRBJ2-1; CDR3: CASSVGAGTIREQFF
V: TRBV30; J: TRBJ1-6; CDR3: CAWSVHLGQYNSPLHF
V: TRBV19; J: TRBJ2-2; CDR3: CASSIGGELFF
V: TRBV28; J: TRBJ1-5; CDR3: CASSLFRATSNQPQHF
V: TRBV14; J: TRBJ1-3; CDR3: CASSQASGNTIYF
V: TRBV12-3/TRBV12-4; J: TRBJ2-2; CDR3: CASNPRGGELFF
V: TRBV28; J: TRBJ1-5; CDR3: CASRSAGLGEGQPQHF
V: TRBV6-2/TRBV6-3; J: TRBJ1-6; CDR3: CASSYQSGRGPVDSPLHF
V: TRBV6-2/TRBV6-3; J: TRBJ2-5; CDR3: CASSYLSRAETQYF
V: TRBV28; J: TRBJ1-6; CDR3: CASSLGQGHSPLHF
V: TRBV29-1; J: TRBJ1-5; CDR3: CSVAGAPNQPQHF
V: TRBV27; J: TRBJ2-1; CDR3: CASKGGSSYNEQFF
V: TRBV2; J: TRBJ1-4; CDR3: CASLPLRGGNEKLFF
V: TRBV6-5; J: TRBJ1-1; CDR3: CASTDFGGDTEAFF
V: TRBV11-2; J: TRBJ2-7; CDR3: CASSSHALQGAAYEQYF
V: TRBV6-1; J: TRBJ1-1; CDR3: CASSETIGGPEAFF
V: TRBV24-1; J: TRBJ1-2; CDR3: CATSDSTQRSYTF
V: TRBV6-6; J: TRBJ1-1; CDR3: CASRIDSNTEAFF
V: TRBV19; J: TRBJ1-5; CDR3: CASAGSTEHQPQHF
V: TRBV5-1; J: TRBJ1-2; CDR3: CASRSGTGSPANYGYTF
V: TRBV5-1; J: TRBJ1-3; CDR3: CASSLGGTTDPTNTIYF
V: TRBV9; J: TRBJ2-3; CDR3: CASSVVTDTQYF
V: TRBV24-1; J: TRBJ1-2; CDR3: CATSDSRTDVYGYTF
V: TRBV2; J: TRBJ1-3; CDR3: CASNQNSPGNTIYF
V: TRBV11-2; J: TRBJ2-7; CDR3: CASSYGQTYEQYF
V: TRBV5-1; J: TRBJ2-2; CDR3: CASSPDGNTGELFF
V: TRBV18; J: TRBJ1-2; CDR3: CASSPSTGGDYGYTF
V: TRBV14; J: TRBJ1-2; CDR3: CASSQDRSGGITYGYTF
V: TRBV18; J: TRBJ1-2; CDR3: CASSPDGAAGYTF
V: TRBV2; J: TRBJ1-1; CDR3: CASSDGSVAPSQAFF